This T cell receptor beta chain appears in the sequencing data of a study of blood T cells in healthy people across ages. The sample providers were healthy Caucasian people from Russia, aged roughly 6 to 95. A second PCR of about 7 to 12 cycles used a sample-barcoded 5' primer and a J-beta primer mix. TCRdb reprocessed the 5' RACE reads with MiXCR, giving one entry per CDR3 protein. This table holds about 1.8 million distinct CDR3 sequences, roughly 49% found once. Germline V gene sequence: CDR1 LGHDT, CDR2 YNNKEL (reference sequence). This CDR3 spans 14 amino acids. Deletions cut 2 bases from V and 2 bases from J, with 10 bases between.

Sample: blood. This TCR was sampled from a woman between 40 and 55 years old in good health. V and J are TRBV3-1 and TRBJ2-7; D is possibly TRBD1 (6 bases). CDR3 loop: CASSQFGDTYEQYF. CDR3 in DNA: TGTGCCAGCAGCCAATTCGGGGACACCTACGAGCAGTACTTC.